A single sample is the source of the 28 T cell receptor beta chains below, sequenced in a study of blood T cell repertoires in COVID-19 (dated by TCRdb to 2020 to 2021). The method behind the library was the immunoSEQ multiplex PCR assay. This is the immuneACCESS table as TCRdb keeps it, with only in-frame sequences that have V and J called. A part of the clones is gone; compared with another copy, unresolved V genes explain less than half, and the rest is unexplained. The sample table shows some 200,000 clones, and about four fifths are seen once. Jointly, the top ten make up 8% to 9% of the sample. Material for sequencing was PBMCs or T cells enriched from blood (not recorded which). The receptors here all came from a woman aged 50 to 65 with acute COVID-19.

The V call is TRBV15, the J call TRBJ2-7; 11 nucleotides align to TRBD2. The CDR3 is made up of 14 amino acids. V shed 2 bases and J 6 bases; nucleotides not matched to a gene: 3. Germline V gives CDR1 LNHNV, CDR2 YYDKDF (reference sequence). CDR3: CATSRIAGGGEQYF. The DNA of the CDR3 is TGTGCCACCAGCAGAATAGCGGGAGGGGGCGAGCAGTACTTC.

The V gene is TRBV5-1, the J gene TRBJ2-7, with 7 bases fitting TRBD1. V was clipped by 0 bases and J by 2 bases; unmatched bases: 2. Per the germline V gene, CDR1 is SGHRS and CDR2 is YFSETQ. The CDR3 is 14 residues long. The CDR3 DNA follows: TGCGCCAGCAGCTTGGACAGGGGACCCTACGAGCAGTACTTC. It specifies CASSLDRGPYEQYF.

The gene calls are TRBV13 and TRBJ2-7, with TRBD2 as a possible D gene (6 bases). The CDR3 is made up of 17 amino acids. Looked up from germline, CDR1 is PRHDT and CDR2 is FYEKMQ (reference sequence). The germline V and J ends were trimmed by 4 bases and 2 bases, with 21 bases remaining between them. In DNA, the CDR3 is TGTGCCAGCAGCTCCCCGGGGGTAGAGGAGGTTGCCTACGAGCAGTACTTC. Translating gives CASSSPGVEEVAYEQYF.

The rearrangement uses TRBV6-5 and TRBJ1-1; D is ambiguous. CDR1 and CDR2 from the germline V gene are MNHEY and SVGAGI. Trimming shortened V by 5 bases and J by 4 bases, and 11 bases separated the two germline ends. The CDR3 contains 13 residues. CDR3 loop: CASSRTSLTEAFF. DNA for the CDR3: TGTGCCAGCAGTCGGACTTCCCTCACTGAAGCTTTCTTT.

The chain couples TRBV4-2 to TRBJ2-6; D unresolved. The CDR3 sequence is 18 residues long. Germline V gives CDR1 LGHNA, CDR2 YNFKEQ. V was shortened by 1 base and J by 1 base, with 14 bases between the two germline ends. CDR3 sequence (DNA): TGTGCCAGCAGCCAAGGCACCTTGGGCACTTCTGGGGCCAACGTCCTGACTTTC. Its protein product is CASSQGTLGTSGANVLTF.

This clone was found a few times. The V gene is TRBV19, the J gene TRBJ2-7, with 14 bases fitting TRBD2. Trimming took 6 bases from V and 5 from J; bases not matched to a gene: 6. Germline V CDR1 and CDR2: LNHDA, SQIVND (reference sequence). This CDR3 contains 15 residues. The CDR3: CASSGLAGGRHEQYF. CDR3 nucleotide sequence: TGTGCCAGTAGCGGACTAGCGGGGGGTCGGCACGAGCAGTACTTC.

The chain uses TRBV7-2 and TRBJ2-7; 9 nucleotides agree with TRBD1. CDR1 SGHTA and CDR2 FQGNSA come from the germline V gene. The junction had 7 bases not matched to a gene; V was cut back by 5 bases and J by 2 bases. CDR3 length: 15 amino acids. CDR3 sequence (DNA): TGTGCCAGCAGCATAGTGGACAGGGGCCCCTACGAGCAGTACTTC. It yields the protein CASSIVDRGPYEQYF.

The chain is built from TRBV21-1 and TRBJ2-1; TRBD1, the D gene given by the table, was not confirmed from the DNA. TRBV21-1 is noted as a pseudogene. This CDR3 is 15 amino acids long. CDR3 residues: CASSSPGQGANEQFF. CDR3 bases: TGTGCCAGCAGCTCGCCGGGACAGGGGGCCAATGAGCAGTTCTTC.

V is TRBV7-2 and J is TRBJ1-3; D uncertain. CDR1 and CDR2 from the germline V gene are SGHTA and FQGNSA. The CDR3 extends over 12 amino acids. Trimming left V 5 bases short and J 3 bases short, with 5 bases between. Here the CDR3 reads CASSPNGNTIYF. CDR3 coding DNA: TGTGCCAGCAGCCCCAATGGAAACACCATATATTTT.

The CDR3 DNA sequence: TGCGCCAGCAGCCAAGATCGGACAGGCTATGGCTACACCTTC. Translation gives CASSQDRTGYGYTF. The rearrangement joins TRBV4-1 to TRBJ1-2; 7 bases map to TRBD1. J gave up 4 bases and V 0 bases, and 2 bases lay outside the gene matches. This CDR3 comprises 14 residues. The germline V gene has CDR1 MGHRA and CDR2 YSYEKL.

This sequence joins TRBV28 and TRBJ2-5, with D hard to call. The CDR3 extends over 11 amino acids. Germline CDR1 reads MDHEN; CDR2 reads SYDVKM. V was shortened by 6 bases and J by 4 bases, with 6 bases between the two germline ends. The CDR3 nucleotides are TGTGCCAGCAGGGTCGGAGAGACCCAGTACTTC. It translates to CASRVGETQYF.

This clone was counted at least ten times. The V call is TRBV10-3, the J call TRBJ2-5; TRBD1 aligns across 7 bases. V trimming: 5 bases; J trimming: 3 bases; junction bases outside the gene matches: 6. Looked up from germline, CDR1 is ENHRY and CDR2 is SYGVKD. The CDR3 runs 14 residues. As DNA, the CDR3 is TGTGCCATCAGTAGAAACGACAGGGAAGAGACCCAGTACTTC. Translated, it gives CAISRNDREETQYF.

V and J are TRBV11-3 and TRBJ1-6; the D gene is possibly TRBD1 (6 bases). The CDR3 spans 13 residues. V was shortened by 8 bases and J by 6 bases, with 11 bases between the two germline ends. Looked up from germline, CDR1 is SGHNT and CDR2 is YENEEA. The chain's CDR3 is CASAGQTNSPLHF. The DNA of the CDR3 is TGTGCCAGCGCCGGACAGACTAATTCACCCCTCCACTTT.

This chain uses TRBV3-1 (or the pseudogene TRBV3-2) with TRBJ1-4; no clear D. From germline, CDR1 is LGHDT and CDR2 YNNKEL (reference sequence). V was cut by 2 bases and J by 7 bases, with 8 bases left in between. The CDR3 is made up of 13 amino acids. The chain's CDR3 is CASSQREGEKLFF. The CDR3 DNA follows: TGTGCCAGCAGCCAACGAGAGGGTGAAAAACTGTTTTTT.

This rearrangement joins TRBV7-8 to TRBJ2-7, with D possibly being TRBD1 (6 bases). This CDR3 region has 16 residues. V was clipped by 4 bases and J by 1 base, with 17 bases between them. CDR1 SGHVS and CDR2 FQNEAQ come from the germline V gene. The CDR3 DNA is TGTGCCAGCAGCTCTGACAGGCTCCTTAGGTCCTACGAGCAGTACTTC. Translated: CASSSDRLLRSYEQYF. The entire variable domain, with the rest obtained from reference TRBV7-8 and TRBJ2-7, is as follows: GAGVSQSPRYKVAKRGQDVALRCDPISGHVSLFWYQQALGQGPEFLTYFQNEAQLDKSGLPSDRFFAERPEGSVSTLKIQRTQQEDSAVYLCASSSDRLLRSYEQYFGPGTRLTVT.

The chain is built from TRBV28 and TRBJ2-1, with TRBD2 matching over 8 bases. Germline loops: CDR1 MDHEN, CDR2 SYDVKM. This CDR3 is built from 19 residues. Trimming took 1 base from V and 4 from J; bases not matched to a gene: 15. The CDR3, as DNA: TGTGCCAGCAGTTTATATCAATTTATCGGCACTAGCGGTTACAATGAGCAGTTCTTC. It is translated as CASSLYQFIGTSGYNEQFF.

The chain recombines TRBV30 with TRBJ1-2, with TRBD1 matching 7 bases. Trimming removed 3 bases from V and 0 bases from J; junction bases left unmatched: 7. The CDR3 has 15 residues. Germline V gives CDR1 GTSNPN, CDR2 SVGIG (reference sequence). CDR3 loop: CAWSFLTGSNYGYTF. The DNA of the CDR3 is TGTGCCTGGAGCTTTCTGACAGGGTCTAACTATGGCTACACCTTC.

The chain carries TRBV19 and TRBJ2-1, with 15 bases identical to TRBD2. The germline V gene has CDR1 LNHDA and CDR2 SQIVND (reference sequence). The CDR3 contains 17 residues. The junction had 10 bases not matched to a gene; V was cut back by 6 bases and J by 7 bases. The CDR3 region is CASRPPGLAGGLNEQFF. For the CDR3, the DNA is TGTGCCAGTAGACCCCCCGGACTAGCGGGAGGGCTTAATGAGCAGTTCTTC.

V and J are TRBV5-6 and TRBJ2-7; D is uncertain. The V end was cut by 1 base, the J end by 1 base, with 6 bases between. The CDR3 length is 13 residues. Germline CDR1 SGHDT, CDR2 YYEEEE. This chain's CDR3 is CASSLKESYEQYF. CDR3 nucleotides: TGTGCCAGCAGCTTGAAGGAGTCCTACGAGCAGTACTTC. Combining the CDR3 with reference TRBV5-6 and TRBJ2-7 gives the whole variable domain DAGVTQSPTHLIKTRGQQVTLRCSPKSGHDTVSWYQQALGQGPQFIFQYYEEEERQRGNFPDRFSGHQFPNYSSELNVNALLLGDSALYLCASSLKESYEQYFGPGTRLTVT.

The chain uses TRBV13 and TRBJ2-3; 12 bases are shared with TRBD2. With V trimmed by 4 bases and J by 0 bases, 5 bases remained unmatched. The germline CDR1 and CDR2 sequences are PRHDT and FYEKMQ (reference sequence). This CDR3 spans 17 amino acids. The CDR3 spells CASSSTSGGRSTDTQYF. In DNA, the CDR3 is TGTGCCAGCAGCTCCACTAGCGGGGGGCGAAGCACAGATACGCAGTATTTT. The full variable domain, in which reference TRBV13 and TRBJ2-3 provide the parts outside the CDR3, is AAGVIQSPRHLIKEKRETATLKCYPIPRHDTVYWYQQGPGQDPQFLISFYEKMQSDKGSIPDRFSAQQFSDYHSELNMSSLELGDSALYFCASSSTSGGRSTDTQYFGPGTRLTVL.

The genes are TRBV28 and TRBJ2-2; D possibly corresponds to TRBD2 (6 bases). The germline gives CDR1 MDHEN, CDR2 SYDVKM. CDR3 length equals 16 residues. Trimming took off 6 bases at V and 3 bases at J, with 17 bases between the two ends. DNA of the CDR3: TGTGCCAGCAGCTCGATTCGGGGACTTGACACCGGGGAGCTGTTTTTT. Its translation: CASSSIRGLDTGELFF.

The chain couples TRBV10-3 to TRBJ2-5; D may be TRBD2 (6 bases). The length of the CDR3 is 13 residues. Trimming pared 6 bases from V and 5 bases from J, leaving 13 bases between. Germline CDR1 is ENHRY and CDR2 is SYGVKD. Here the CDR3 DNA reads TGTGCCATCAGCCGGACTATGTGGGAGACCCAGTACTTC. Translated, it gives CAISRTMWETQYF.

The chain links TRBV4-2 to TRBJ2-7; 9 bases line up with TRBD1. The CDR3 consists of 16 residues. CDR1 is LGHNA and CDR2 is YNFKEQ in the germline V gene. Unmatched junction bases numbered 9, after V lost 3 bases and J lost 3 bases. Here the CDR3 DNA reads TGTGCCAGCAGCCAGGATACCGGGACAGGGTACTACGAGCAGTACTTC. Its translation is CASSQDTGTGYYEQYF.

This clone was seen only once. The chain recombines TRBV27 with TRBJ1-1; 9 nucleotides line up with TRBD1. The ends lost 1 base at V and 8 bases at J; junction bases unmatched: 11. Germline lookup yields CDR1 MNHEY and CDR2 SMNVEV (reference sequence). CDR3 size: 16 residues. CDR3 sequence (DNA): TGTGCCAGCAGTTTATTGAGGACAGGGGCAACAATGGAAGCTTTCTTT. Translated, it gives CASSLLRTGATMEAFF.

The chain combines TRBV5-4 with TRBJ2-2; weak D call: TRBD1 (6 bases). V was pared by 5 bases and J by 1 base, with 12 bases between. The CDR3 length is 15 residues. Germline assignment: CDR1 SGHNT and CDR2 YYREEE (reference sequence). The CDR3 DNA reads as TGTGCCAGCAGTCCCGGGACAAAGAACACCGGGGAGCTGTTTTTT. Translating gives CASSPGTKNTGELFF.

In this sample, this clone turned up a few times. This chain joins TRBV6-1 and TRBJ1-5; D remains ambiguous. V was clipped by 2 bases and J by 5 bases, with 7 bases between them. CDR1 MNHNS and CDR2 SASEGT come from the germline V gene. The length of the CDR3 is 13 residues. The CDR3 loop is CASSEFRYQPQHF. Written as DNA, the CDR3 is TGTGCCAGCAGTGAATTCAGATATCAGCCCCAGCATTTT.

This chain links TRBV7-2 with TRBJ2-2; tentative D call: TRBD1 (5 bases). The CDR3 contains 15 residues. The germline V gene encodes CDR1 SGHTA and CDR2 FQGNSA. V lost 5 bases and J 1 base, leaving 11 bases between the germline ends. The CDR3 DNA is TGTGCCAGCAGCGAACAGGACATGAACACCGGGGAGCTGTTTTTT. This translates into CASSEQDMNTGELFF.

The V gene is TRBV20-1, the J gene TRBJ1-5, with TRBD1 identical over 9 bases. Germline CDR1 DFQATT, CDR2 SNEGSKA (reference sequence). This CDR3 region has 15 residues. V dropped 5 bases and J dropped 3; count of bases not matched to a gene: 8. As DNA, the CDR3 is TGCAGTGCTCGTGACACAGGGGGCAACAATCAGCCCCAGCATTTT. Its protein is CSARDTGGNNQPQHF.